This entry lists 32 T cell receptor beta chains sequenced from one sample in a study of T cell repertoires in cytomegalovirus infection. For these receptors, no antigen is known. TCRdb processed the reads anew with MiXCR; each CDR3 protein has one entry. The sample has 750,000 to 950,000 distinct CDR3 sequences, 25% to 35% seen once. Sample: cultured CD8+ T cells from PBMCs, taken from culture after CMV antigen stimulation. These receptors came from a human donor in good health (CMV status not recorded). Some clones in this sample may be carry-over from other donors' samples.

This clonotype occurred a few times. The genes are TRBV28 and TRBJ1-2; D is unresolved. Deletions cut 6 bases from V and 3 bases from J, with 8 bases between. The CDR3 is made up of 12 amino acids. Germline-derived CDR1 and CDR2 are MDHEN and SYDVKM. CDR3: CASRDEDYGYTF. DNA for the CDR3: TGTGCCAGCAGGGACGAAGACTATGGCTACACCTTC.

This clonotype occurred a few times. The chain couples TRBV2 to TRBJ2-3; 9 bases line up with TRBD2. There are 18 residues in the CDR3. J lost 5 bases, V lost 2 bases, and 14 bases had no gene match. Germline V gives CDR1 SNHLY, CDR2 FYNNEI. CDR3 bases: TGTGCCAGCAGTGAAATGCGGGGGGGCCCTTCCCTTAGAGATACGCAGTATTTT. Encoded protein: CASSEMRGGPSLRDTQYF.

This chain connects TRBV9 to TRBJ1-3; D unclear. V was cut by 4 bases and J by 4 bases, with 15 bases left in between. Germline V gives CDR1 SGDLS, CDR2 YYNGEE. CDR3 length: 15 residues. As DNA, the CDR3 is TGTGCCAGCAGCCCCCCCTCACGGCCAGGAAACACCATATATTTT. This gives the protein CASSPPSRPGNTIYF.

V and J are TRBV12-3 or TRBV12-4 and TRBJ2-3; D might be TRBD1 (6 bases). This CDR3 has 12 amino acids. V lost 9 bases and J lost 4, with 11 bases in between. The CDR3 region is CASTGGADTQYF. In DNA, the CDR3 is TGTGCCAGTACTGGGGGCGCAGATACGCAGTATTTT.

This clonotype was detected a few times. This chain uses TRBV29-1 with TRBJ2-1, with TRBD2 matching over 9 bases. CDR1 and CDR2 (germline): SQVTM, ANQGSEA. J lost 2 bases, V lost 3 bases, and 2 bases had no gene match. The CDR3 spans 14 residues. The CDR3 reads CSVDLAGAYNEQFF. The CDR3 region has the DNA TGCAGCGTTGATTTAGCGGGGGCCTACAATGAGCAGTTCTTC.

This chain links TRBV4-1 with TRBJ1-1; no firm D call. V was clipped by 2 bases and J by 1 base, with 14 bases between them. The CDR3 is made up of 16 amino acids. Germline V gives CDR1 MGHRA, CDR2 YSYEKL. The CDR3, as DNA: TGCGCCAGCAGCCAACCGTCTGGGGTAGGGAACACTGAAGCTTTCTTT. Translating gives CASSQPSGVGNTEAFF.

In its sample, this clonotype was seen a few times. The chain has TRBV19 and TRBJ2-3, with a possible D match to TRBD1 (6 bases). CDR1 LNHDA and CDR2 SQIVND come from the germline V gene (reference sequence). The CDR3 sequence is 18 residues long. V lost 2 bases and J 1 base, leaving 19 bases between the germline ends. CDR3 loop: CASSIKGVRSWGTDTQYF. CDR3 sequence (DNA): TGTGCCAGTAGTATAAAGGGGGTTCGAAGTTGGGGCACAGATACGCAGTATTTT.

This clonotype has a count of ten or more. The V gene is TRBV7-8, the J gene TRBJ1-1, with D unresolved. Trimming cost V 0 bases and J 5 bases, with 7 bases left between them. The germline V gene encodes CDR1 SGHVS and CDR2 FQNEAQ. The CDR3 extends over 13 amino acids. The CDR3 sequence: CASSLAPGTEAFF. CDR3 coding DNA: TGTGCCAGCAGCTTAGCGCCGGGTACTGAAGCTTTCTTT.

The rearrangement links TRBV27 to TRBJ2-7, with D maybe TRBD2 (7 bases). Germline V CDR1 and CDR2: MNHEY, SMNVEV (reference sequence). The CDR3 spans 14 residues. V lost 0 bases and J 5 bases, leaving 11 bases between the germline ends. CDR3 sequence: CASSLSGGLDEQYV. In nucleotides, the CDR3 is TGTGCCAGCAGTTTATCCGGGGGGCTGGACGAGCAGTACGTC.

The CDR3 is CSVPKGQWQFF. The CDR3, as DNA: TGCAGTGTTCCTAAAGGGCAGTGGCAGTTCTTC. V gene TRBV20-1 combines with J gene TRBJ2-1; D ambiguous. The CDR3 sequence is 11 residues long. Germline V gene sequence: CDR1 DFQATT, CDR2 SNEGSKA (reference sequence). Trimming left V 7 bases short and J 12 bases short, with 16 bases between.

The gene calls are TRBV12-3 or TRBV12-4 and TRBJ2-7, with TRBD2 identical over 9 bases. CDR3 length: 14 amino acids. CDR3: CASGRLVFSYEQYF. The CDR3 DNA sequence: TGTGCTAGCGGGAGACTAGTCTTCTCCTACGAGCAGTACTTC.

This clonotype was seen more than once but under ten times. The V gene is TRBV19, the J gene TRBJ1-2; D gene ambiguous. The CDR3 has 14 amino acids. Germline CDR1 LNHDA, CDR2 SQIVND (reference sequence). Trimming stripped 4 bases from V and 6 bases from J, with 15 bases between. The CDR3 is CASSTPDVVDGYTF. The CDR3, as DNA: TGTGCCAGTAGTACCCCAGACGTGGTAGATGGCTACACCTTC.

This clonotype has just a few counts. The chain has TRBV4-3 and TRBJ1-2, with TRBD1 identical over 8 bases. Looked up from germline, CDR1 is LGHNA and CDR2 is YSLEER. The CDR3 covers 17 residues. V shed 2 bases, J shed 2 bases, and the junction held 10 bases outside the gene matches. The CDR3 reads CASSQRNTGGRNYGYTF. DNA for the CDR3: TGCGCCAGCAGCCAACGCAATACAGGGGGAAGGAACTATGGCTACACCTTC.

V and J are TRBV27 and TRBJ2-5; D remains unclear. Germline CDR1 MNHEY, CDR2 SMNVEV (reference sequence). V gave up 0 bases and J gave up 5 bases, with 10 bases separating them. CDR3 length equals 14 residues. The CDR3 nucleotides are TGTGCCAGCAGTTTATCCCCCGGGTGGGAGACCCAGTACTTC. It codes for CASSLSPGWETQYF.

In this sample, this clonotype turned up many times. The chain joins TRBV4-1 to TRBJ2-5; D not certain. The CDR3 consists of 16 residues. The germline V and J ends were trimmed by 5 bases and 3 bases, with 19 bases remaining between them. Germline V gene sequence: CDR1 MGHRA, CDR2 YSYEKL. The CDR3 here is CASSLRPGRQKETQYF. CDR3 sequence (DNA): TGCGCCAGCAGCTTACGACCCGGGCGTCAGAAAGAGACCCAGTACTTC.

The V gene is TRBV3-1, the J gene TRBJ2-7, with D maybe TRBD2 (6 bases). V was cut by 4 bases and J by 4 bases, with 14 bases left in between. The CDR3 runs to 14 residues. Per germline, CDR1 LGHDT and CDR2 YNNKEL (reference sequence). The CDR3, as DNA: TGTGCCAGCAGCCCGGGACTCCGGATTTACGAGCAGTACGTC. Translating gives CASSPGLRIYEQYV.

This clonotype has more than one count but fewer than ten. The chain uses TRBV2 and TRBJ1-2; TRBD1 aligns across 8 bases. After removal of 6 bases from V and 1 base from J, the junction contained 1 base not matched to a gene. The CDR3 covers 13 residues. Per the germline V gene, CDR1 is SNHLY and CDR2 is FYNNEI. The CDR3 sequence is CASRGQVNYGYTF. CDR3 DNA: TGTGCCAGCAGGGGACAGGTTAACTATGGCTACACCTTC.

This clonotype was counted a few times. The CDR3 nucleotides read TGTGCCAGTATCGGGGGAGTTTATGGCTACACCTTC. Translating it yields CASIGGVYGYTF. The gene calls are TRBV19 and TRBJ1-2; D is perhaps TRBD1 (5 bases). Per the germline V gene, CDR1 is LNHDA and CDR2 is SQIVND (reference sequence). The CDR3 length is 12 residues. V lost 7 bases, J lost 5 bases, and 11 bases lay in between.

This CDR3 is CASSPSRAGGKRQRTYEQYV. CDR3 sequence (DNA): TGTGCCAGCAGTCCCTCGAGGGCAGGGGGCAAAAGGCAAAGGACCTACGAGCAGTACGTC. The rearrangement uses TRBV28 and TRBJ2-7, with TRBD1 matching over 8 bases. The CDR3 contains 20 residues. Germline-derived CDR1 and CDR2 are MDHEN and SYDVKM. V was pared by 5 bases and J by 2 bases, with 23 bases of the junction left unmatched.

This rearrangement joins TRBV28 to TRBJ2-5, with TRBD1 matching 8 bases. Losses at the gene ends were 3 bases for V and 1 base for J; bases not matched to a gene: 16. Germline CDR1 and CDR2: MDHEN and SYDVKM. This CDR3 is 19 amino acids long. The CDR3 sequence: CASSLAGTGNPGGQETQYF. The CDR3 DNA is TGTGCCAGCAGTTTGGCCGGGACAGGCAATCCCGGAGGCCAAGAGACCCAGTACTTC.

This clonotype was counted between two and nine times. The chain joins TRBV7-8 to TRBJ2-2, with D maybe TRBD2 (5 bases). This CDR3 contains 17 residues. V was pared by 8 bases and J by 3 bases, with 22 bases between. Germline V gene sequence: CDR1 SGHVS, CDR2 FQNEAQ. This chain's CDR3 is CASRQPVDGMDTGELFF. The DNA of the CDR3 is TGTGCCAGCCGCCAGCCGGTCGACGGGATGGACACCGGGGAGCTGTTTTTT.

This clonotype turned up a few times. This chain connects TRBV10-3 to TRBJ2-7; D may be TRBD1 or TRBD2 (5 bases each). CDR1 ENHRY and CDR2 SYGVKD come from the germline V gene. V was shortened by 0 bases and J by 0 bases, with 15 bases between the two germline ends. The CDR3 spans 17 residues. The CDR3 sequence is CAISESFRGPHSYEQYF. In DNA form, the CDR3 reads TGTGCCATCAGTGAGTCCTTCCGGGGACCCCACTCCTACGAGCAGTACTTC.

There are many counts of this clonotype. V usage is TRBV7-2 and J usage is TRBJ2-3, with 9 bases lining up with TRBD2. Trimming at V came to 2 bases and at J to 4 bases, leaving 10 bases not matched to a gene. In germline, CDR1 is SGHTA, CDR2 FQGNSA. This CDR3 contains 17 residues. DNA of the CDR3: TGTGCCAGCAGCTTAAGCCCGGTGGTAGCGGGGGCAGATACGCAGTATTTT. Amino acid sequence: CASSLSPVVAGADTQYF.

This clonotype was detected a few times. This CDR3 is CASSLGKGQTYEQYV. The DNA for the CDR3 is TGTGCCAGCAGCTTAGGAAAAGGACAGACCTACGAGCAGTACGTC. V gene TRBV7-6 combines with J gene TRBJ2-7; a weak D match, TRBD1 (6 bases). The CDR3 runs 15 residues. Between the trimmed V and J ends, which lost 1 base and 2 bases, there was a span of 12 bases. The V gene's germline CDR1 is SGHVS and CDR2 FNYEAQ.

V gene TRBV20-1 combines with J gene TRBJ2-7; D is undetermined. The V end lost 0 bases, the J end lost 7 bases, and 7 bases lay between the germline ends. CDR1 DFQATT and CDR2 SNEGSKA come from the germline V gene (reference sequence). The CDR3 totals 11 residues. This CDR3 reads CSARDTGEQYV. As DNA, the CDR3 is TGCAGTGCTAGAGATACCGGGGAGCAGTACGTC.

This clonotype was observed a few times. The gene calls are TRBV6-5 and TRBJ2-1; D might be TRBD2 (5 bases). The germline V gene encodes CDR1 MNHEY and CDR2 SVGAGI. Trimming left V 3 bases short and J 4 bases short, with 13 bases between. The CDR3 consists of 15 residues. CDR3 coding DNA: TGTGCCAGCAGTTATCTCCTCGGACTTTACAATGAGCAGTTCTTC. As protein: CASSYLLGLYNEQFF.

This sequence joins TRBV2 and TRBJ1-6; unclear D gene. V was trimmed by 6 bases and J by 4 bases, leaving 7 bases between them. The CDR3 has 13 amino acids. CDR1 is SNHLY, CDR2 FYNNEI, per germline. The CDR3 bases are TGTGCCAGCAGAAGGGATTATAATTCACCCCTCCACTTT. Translating it yields CASRRDYNSPLHF.

This clonotype was seen more than once but under ten times. The chain has TRBV12-5 and TRBJ2-2; TRBD2 aligns across 11 bases. The CDR3 runs to 18 residues. Germline V gene sequence: CDR1 LGHNT, CDR2 FRNRAP. J lost 4 bases, V lost 2 bases, and 9 bases had no gene match. CDR3 coding DNA: TGTGCTAGTGGTTTGTCGGGACTAGCGGATGGGGGCACCGGGGAGCTGTTTTTT. It translates to CASGLSGLADGGTGELFF.

There are many counts of this clonotype. Compared with germline, one end of the junction differs, possibly owing to a read error. This chain joins TRBV7-8 and TRBJ1-2, with D maybe TRBD1 (6 bases). CDR1 is SGHVS, CDR2 FQNEAQ, per germline. The CDR3 extends over 13 amino acids. The CDR3 loop is CASSQQGDYGYTF. The CDR3 bases are TGCGCCAGCAGCCAACAGGGCGACTATGGCTACACCTTC.

This clonotype was seen a few times. CDR3 nucleotide sequence: TGTGCCATCGCCGAAGGGGCTAGCAATGAGCAGTTCTTC. It codes for CAIAEGASNEQFF. This sequence joins TRBV10-3 and TRBJ2-1, with D maybe TRBD1 (5 bases). This CDR3 region has 13 residues. The V gene lost 8 bases and the J gene lost 6 bases, with 14 bases spanning the gap. CDR1 and CDR2 from the germline V gene are ENHRY and SYGVKD.

The chain links TRBV12-3 or TRBV12-4 to TRBJ1-2; 9 bases are shared with TRBD1. The J segment lost 2 bases and the V segment lost 6 bases, leaving 10 bases of the junction unmatched. CDR3 length: 16 amino acids. The CDR3 here is CASSHPWTGANYGYTF. The CDR3 nucleotides read TGTGCCAGCAGCCATCCTTGGACAGGGGCCAACTATGGCTACACCTTC.

V usage is TRBV7-6 and J usage is TRBJ2-4; TRBD2 agrees at 8 bases. Trimming took 4 bases from V and 9 from J; bases not matched to a gene: 5. Germline V gene sequence: CDR1 SGHVS, CDR2 FNYEAQ. This CDR3 spans 13 amino acids. CDR3 coding DNA: TGTGCCAGCAGCTCCTCGGGGGGGATCATTCAGTACTTC. Translated: CASSSSGGIIQYF.